A single sample gave rise to the 28 T cell receptor beta chains below, sequenced in a study of blood T cells in healthy people across ages. Through a sample-barcoded 5' primer and a J-beta primer mix, a second PCR was run for roughly 6 to 11 cycles. One entry per CDR3 protein results from TCRdb running MiXCR on the 5' RACE reads. The repertoire holds hundreds of thousands of distinct CDR3 sequences, with around 21% as singletons. The sample taken for sequencing was blood. Receptor source: a man aged 65 to 85 in good health.

This clonotype has more than one count but fewer than ten. Written as DNA, the CDR3 is TGTGCCATCAGTGCTGGCGGGAGCACAGATACGCAGTATTTT. Translated, it gives CAISAGGSTDTQYF. The chain joins TRBV10-3 to TRBJ2-3, with a weak D call TRBD2 (5 bases). The V end was cut by 4 bases, the J end by 0 bases, with 8 bases between. The V gene's germline CDR1 is ENHRY and CDR2 SYGVKD. The CDR3 has 14 residues.

This clonotype was detected a few times. CDR3 sequence reads: CASSRKGQGGEKLFF. In nucleotides, the CDR3 is TGTGCCAGCAGTCGCAAGGGACAGGGAGGAGAAAAACTGTTTTTT. The gene calls are TRBV12-3 or TRBV12-4 and TRBJ1-4, with 9 bases lining up with TRBD1. The junction had 9 bases not matched to a gene; V was cut back by 5 bases and J by 8 bases. The CDR3 consists of 15 residues.

This clonotype was seen a few times. V gene TRBV30 combines with J gene TRBJ1-2; unclear D gene. The CDR3 has 13 residues. Trimming took 0 bases from V and 2 from J, leaving 7 bases between them. Germline V gives CDR1 GTSNPN, CDR2 SVGIG (reference sequence). CDR3 sequence reads: CAWSVDENYGYTF. The CDR3 DNA reads TGTGCCTGGAGTGTAGACGAAAACTATGGCTACACCTTC.

The chain has TRBV20-1 and TRBJ2-5, with 7 bases aligning to TRBD2. Gene TRBJ2-7 matches the end of the DNA better, so the J call may be wrong. Germline assignment: CDR1 DFQATT and CDR2 SNEGSKA (reference sequence). The CDR3 is 14 residues long. The CDR3 spells CSARVERDIYEQYF. The CDR3 DNA reads TGCAGTGCTAGAGTGGAGCGGGATATCTACGAGCAGTACTTC.

This clonotype was recorded many times. The V gene is TRBV29-1, the J gene TRBJ2-3; 9 bases line up with TRBD2. J was trimmed by 6 bases and V by 4 bases; bases with no gene match: 14. Per the germline V gene, CDR1 is SQVTM and CDR2 is ANQGSEA. CDR3 size: 16 residues. In nucleotides, the CDR3 is TGCAGCGTTGCTTATGGTAGCGGGAGAAGGTTGGATACGCAGTATTTT. Translating gives CSVAYGSGRRLDTQYF.

V is TRBV29-1 and J is TRBJ2-1, with a possible D match to TRBD2 (5 bases). This CDR3 region has 14 residues. Between the trimmed V and J ends, which lost 2 bases and 8 bases, there was a span of 16 bases. CDR1 and CDR2 (germline): SQVTM, ANQGSEA. As DNA, the CDR3 is TGCAGCGTTGAAAAAGGACTGGGCTGGGATGAGCAGTTCTTC. Translated, it gives CSVEKGLGWDEQFF.

The chain uses TRBV20-1 and TRBJ2-3; 9 bases are a match to TRBD2. The CDR3 totals 13 residues. Germline lookup yields CDR1 DFQATT and CDR2 SNEGSKA (reference sequence). J lost 2 bases, V lost 6 bases, and 3 bases had no gene match. This CDR3 reads CSASSGDTDTQYF. In nucleotides, the CDR3 is TGCAGTGCCTCTAGCGGGGACACAGATACGCAGTATTTT.

The CDR3 loop reads CSARDGTRTSGLYEQYF. The CDR3 DNA reads as TGCAGTGCTAGAGATGGGACTCGGACTAGCGGCTTATACGAGCAGTACTTC. The J gene is TRBJ2-5, the V gene TRBV20-1; 10 bases are a match to TRBD2. Gene TRBJ2-7 matches the end of the DNA better, so the J call may be wrong. CDR3 length: 17 residues. Germline V CDR1 and CDR2: DFQATT, SNEGSKA (reference sequence).

This clonotype was detected only a few times. The CDR3 here is CASSFSGPEWYF. As DNA, the CDR3 is TGCGCCAGCAGCTTTTCGGGACCTGAATGGTACTTC. V gene TRBV5-1 combines with J gene TRBJ2-5, with D possibly called TRBD1 or TRBD2 (5 bases each). Between the trimmed V and J ends, which lost 2 bases and 13 bases, there was a span of 15 bases. CDR1 is SGHRS and CDR2 is YFSETQ in the germline V gene. This CDR3 contains 12 residues.

The chain combines TRBV5-5 with TRBJ2-5; a possible D gene is TRBD1 (6 bases). The CDR3 consists of 16 residues. V dropped 4 bases and J dropped 4 bases, with 20 bases sitting between them. CDR1 SGHKS and CDR2 YYEKEE come from the germline V gene (reference sequence). DNA of the CDR3: TGTGCCAGCAGCCCTCTTACAGGGTCGAGGGGAGAGACCCAGTACTTC. This sequence encodes CASSPLTGSRGETQYF.

As concerns this clonotype: The junction differs from germline at one of its ends, possibly a read error. The chain recombines TRBV10-3 with TRBJ2-5; D might be TRBD1 or TRBD2, each matching 5 bases. The better agreement between TRBJ2-1 and the DNA end casts doubt on the J call. This CDR3 has 13 residues. CDR1 and CDR2 (germline): ENHRY, SYGVKD. The CDR3 loop is CAVSSPGRNEQFF. The DNA for the CDR3 is TGTGCCGTCAGTTCCCCGGGGCGCAATGAGCAGTTCTTC.

This clonotype was detected a few times. The chain combines TRBV5-1 with TRBJ1-1, with D hard to call. Germline CDR1 and CDR2: SGHRS and YFSETQ. The CDR3 loop spans 14 amino acids. The V and J ends lost 4 bases and 5 bases respectively, with 15 bases between them. The CDR3 DNA is TGCGCCAGCAGCCCGGAGGGAGGGTGGACTGAAGCTTTCTTT. Its protein product is CASSPEGGWTEAFF.

This clonotype showed up just a few times. A much bigger clone sits one base away, suggesting this may be a read error. The chain links TRBV27 to TRBJ2-1; perhaps TRBD1 as D (6 bases). Germline CDR1 MNHEY, CDR2 SMNVEV (reference sequence). The CDR3 loop spans 13 amino acids. Here the CDR3 DNA reads TGTGCCGGCAGTTTATGGCCGGGACACCAGTTCCAGTTC. Translated, it gives CAGSLWPGHQFQF.

The chain joins TRBV10-3 to TRBJ2-7; 16 bases align to TRBD2. Germline V gene sequence: CDR1 ENHRY, CDR2 SYGVKD. V dropped 11 bases and J dropped 2; count of bases not matched to a gene: 9. The CDR3 runs 16 residues. For the CDR3, the DNA is TGTGCCGCCCAGGGGACTAGCGGGAGGGCCGCCTACGAGCAGTACTTC. Protein product: CAAQGTSGRAAYEQYF.

A few counts support this clonotype. The chain carries TRBV20-1 and TRBJ2-5, with 8 positions matching TRBD2. After removal of 0 bases from V and 0 bases from J, the junction contained 3 bases not matched to a gene. This CDR3 region has 15 residues. The germline CDR1 and CDR2 sequences are DFQATT and SNEGSKA (reference sequence). The CDR3 reads CSARDQREYQETQYF. CDR3 DNA: TGCAGTGCTAGAGATCAGCGGGAGTACCAAGAGACCCAGTACTTC.

This clonotype was found a few times. This chain joins TRBV15 and TRBJ1-5, with unresolved D. In germline, CDR1 is LNHNV, CDR2 YYDKDF (reference sequence). V lost 0 bases, J lost 4 bases, and 4 bases lay in between. This CDR3 is 13 amino acids long. The CDR3 loop is CATSREMNQPQHF. The DNA for the CDR3 is TGTGCCACCAGCAGAGAGATGAATCAGCCCCAGCATTTT.

This clonotype appeared a few times. The chain has TRBV7-2 and TRBJ2-5; TRBD2 matches 8 bases. The J call may be wrong; the DNA end is better matched by TRBJ2-7. The germline CDR1 and CDR2 sequences are SGHTA and FQGNSA. There are 15 residues in the CDR3. DNA of the CDR3: TGTGCCAGCAGCTTAGAAGGTAGCGGGAACTACGAGCAGTACTTC. This sequence encodes CASSLEGSGNYEQYF.

This clonotype occurred a few times. The V and J genes are TRBV12-3 or TRBV12-4 and TRBJ2-2, with 10 positions matching TRBD2. The CDR3 runs 14 residues. V was pared by 6 bases and J by 5 bases, with 3 bases of the junction left unmatched. The CDR3 loop reads CASSTSGTTGELFF. The CDR3 region has the DNA TGTGCCAGCAGCACTAGCGGGACAACCGGGGAGCTGTTTTTT.

The chain links TRBV5-1 to TRBJ2-5; 8 bases map to TRBD2. From germline, CDR1 is SGHRS and CDR2 YFSETQ. Unmatched junction bases numbered 9, after V lost 3 bases and J lost 5 bases. This CDR3 region has 15 residues. The CDR3 DNA reads TGCGCCAGCAGCTCCGGGACTAGTGAACCGGAGACCCAGTACTTC. Its translation: CASSSGTSEPETQYF.

This clonotype came up a few times. V is TRBV12-3 or TRBV12-4 and J is TRBJ2-4, with unresolved D. The ends were cut back, 6 bases at V and 6 bases at J, with 9 bases in the middle. The CDR3 runs to 12 residues. CDR3 amino acids: CASSPLGNIQYF. The CDR3 region has the DNA TGTGCCAGCAGCCCCCTGGGAAACATTCAGTACTTC.

The chain combines TRBV3-1 with TRBJ2-2; maybe TRBD1 (7 bases). Per the germline V gene, CDR1 is LGHDT and CDR2 is YNNKEL (reference sequence). The CDR3 contains 17 residues. With 0 bases removed from V and 5 bases from J, the gap between germline ends came to 16 bases. CDR3 in amino acids: CASSQDQGGVGTGELFF. The CDR3 DNA reads TGTGCCAGCAGCCAAGATCAGGGGGGAGTTGGTACCGGGGAGCTGTTTTTT.

The rearrangement joins TRBV6-1 to TRBJ2-5; the D gene is possibly TRBD2 (6 bases). Germline V CDR1 and CDR2: MNHNS, SASEGT. V was trimmed by 1 base and J by 4 bases, leaving 10 bases between them. There are 14 residues in the CDR3. The CDR3, as DNA: TGTGCCAGCAGTGAAGTGAGCGGGCTAGAGACCCAGTACTTC. Amino acid sequence: CASSEVSGLETQYF.

This clonotype has a handful of counts. V usage is TRBV9 and J usage is TRBJ2-5; 9 nucleotides align to TRBD2. The CDR3 extends over 13 amino acids. Germline lookup yields CDR1 SGDLS and CDR2 YYNGEE. The V gene end was trimmed by 6 bases and the J gene end by 7 bases; junction bases not matched to a gene: 7. The CDR3 reads CASTTTSGGTQYF. CDR3 sequence (DNA): TGTGCCAGCACAACGACTAGCGGCGGGACCCAGTACTTC.

This clonotype has more than one count but fewer than ten. This chain connects TRBV4-1 to TRBJ1-6; no firm D call. The CDR3 is 15 amino acids. The V gene's germline CDR1 is MGHRA and CDR2 YSYEKL. Trimming stripped 0 bases from V and 10 bases from J, with 13 bases between. The CDR3 DNA reads as TGCGCCAGCAGCCAAGATAGTCGAGGTGGCTCACCCCTCCACTTT. Protein product: CASSQDSRGGSPLHF.

This chain connects TRBV29-1 to TRBJ2-7; D is unresolved. CDR3 length: 11 amino acids. Trimming removed 3 bases from V and 3 bases from J, with 6 bases in between. Looked up from germline, CDR1 is SQVTM and CDR2 is ANQGSEA. DNA for the CDR3: TGCAGCGTTGATAAGGGCTACGAGCAGTACTTC. It codes for CSVDKGYEQYF.

This clonotype appeared a few times. The chain combines TRBV3-1 with TRBJ1-6; 8 nucleotides agree with TRBD1. Germline CDR1 LGHDT, CDR2 YNNKEL (reference sequence). This CDR3 region has 14 residues. V was clipped by 4 bases and J by 9 bases; unmatched bases: 5. The CDR3 loop reads CASSLRTGSSPLHF. DNA for the CDR3: TGTGCCAGCAGCCTACGGACAGGGAGTTCACCCCTCCACTTT.

The chain employs TRBV6-2 or TRBV6-3 and TRBJ2-1; unclear D gene. Deletions cut 6 bases from V and 5 bases from J, with 5 bases between. Germline loops: CDR1 MNHEY, CDR2 SVGEGT. The CDR3 consists of 11 residues. CDR3 sequence reads: CASRGHNEQFF. In nucleotides, the CDR3 is TGTGCCAGCAGAGGACACAATGAGCAGTTCTTC.

The sample holds a few counts of this clonotype. CDR3 sequence: CASSPLPTSTDTQYF. CDR3 nucleotides: TGCGCCAGCAGCCCCCTCCCCACTAGCACAGATACGCAGTATTTT. V and J are TRBV5-1 and TRBJ2-3; D call uncertain. The CDR3 consists of 15 residues. Germline CDR1 and CDR2: SGHRS and YFSETQ. V was trimmed by 4 bases and J by 0 bases, leaving 12 bases between them.